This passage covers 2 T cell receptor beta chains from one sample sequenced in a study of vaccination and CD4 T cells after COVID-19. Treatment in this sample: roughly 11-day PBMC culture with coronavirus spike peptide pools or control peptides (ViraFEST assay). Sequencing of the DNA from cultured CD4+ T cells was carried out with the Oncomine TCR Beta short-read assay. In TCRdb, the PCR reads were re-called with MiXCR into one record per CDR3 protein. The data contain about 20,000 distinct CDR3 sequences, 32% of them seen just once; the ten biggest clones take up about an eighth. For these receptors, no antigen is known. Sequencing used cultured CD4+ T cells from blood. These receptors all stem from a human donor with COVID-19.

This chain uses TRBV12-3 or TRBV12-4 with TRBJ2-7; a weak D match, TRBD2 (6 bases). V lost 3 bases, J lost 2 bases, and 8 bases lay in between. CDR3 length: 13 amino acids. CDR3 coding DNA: TGTGCCAGCAGTTTGGGCGGGACCTACGAGCAGTACTTC. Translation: CASSLGGTYEQYF.

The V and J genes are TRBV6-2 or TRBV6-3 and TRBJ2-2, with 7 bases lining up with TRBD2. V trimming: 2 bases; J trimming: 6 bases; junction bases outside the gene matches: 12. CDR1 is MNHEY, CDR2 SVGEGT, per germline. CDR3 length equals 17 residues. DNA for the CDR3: TGTGCCAGCAGTTACCCTGGTGGCGGGGGAATTTCCGGGGAGCTGTTTTTT. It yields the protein CASSYPGGGGISGELFF.